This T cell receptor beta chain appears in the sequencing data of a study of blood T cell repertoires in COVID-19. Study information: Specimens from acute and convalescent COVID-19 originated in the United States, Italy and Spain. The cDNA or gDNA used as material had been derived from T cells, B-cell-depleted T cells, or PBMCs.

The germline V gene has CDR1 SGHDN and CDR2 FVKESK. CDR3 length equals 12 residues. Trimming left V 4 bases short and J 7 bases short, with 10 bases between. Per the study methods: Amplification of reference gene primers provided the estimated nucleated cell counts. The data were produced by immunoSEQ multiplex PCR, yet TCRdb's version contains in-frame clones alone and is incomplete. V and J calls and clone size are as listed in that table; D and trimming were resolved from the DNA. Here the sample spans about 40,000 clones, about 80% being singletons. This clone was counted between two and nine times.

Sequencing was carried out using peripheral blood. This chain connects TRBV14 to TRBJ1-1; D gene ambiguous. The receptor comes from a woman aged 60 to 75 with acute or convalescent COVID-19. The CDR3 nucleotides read TGTGCCAGCAGCCCATACCAGGATGAAGCTTTCTTT. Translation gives CASSPYQDEAFF.